This TCR beta chain was found in a study of cytomegalovirus exposure and HLA in healthy donors. Donors likely had unrecorded immune exposures despite being nominally healthy when sampled. General study results and limits: Later on, a genetic analysis was performed. It linked a missense variant in DCLRE1C with V- and J-gene trimming of TCR beta. Most TCR sequences showed up rarely, but some public TCRs showed up in many donors.

With 60 Vbeta and 13 Jbeta primers, the PCR was carried out. The table came from immunoSEQ multiplex PCR; TCRdb's copy has only in-frame clones and leaves some out. The sample consists of under 150,000 clones, just over 70% of them appearing once. As to this clone: Its antigen is still unknown.

There are 13 residues in the CDR3. Germline assignment: CDR1 WNHNN and CDR2 SYGVQD (reference sequence). Trimming removed 6 bases from V and 9 bases from J, with 17 bases in between. The material sequenced was PBMCs. The sequence came from a woman aged 60 to 75 in good health and CMV-seropositive. The rearrangement joins TRBV10-1 to TRBJ2-5, with D uncertain. Here the CDR3 reads CASSLSPSSAQYF. The CDR3 bases are TGCGCCAGCAGCCTGAGCCCCTCTTCGGCCCAGTACTTC.